This entry concerns a single TCR beta chain. The Seattle patients joined while their infection was active and were tracked longitudinally afterward. These data belong to a study of blood T cell repertoires in COVID-19. Across the study: The analysed material was cDNA or gDNA that came from T cells, B-cell-depleted T cells, or PBMCs.

Original methodology: Amplification of reference gene primers provided the estimated nucleated cell counts. Clones were read by immunoSEQ multiplex PCR, and TCRdb kept only the in-frame ones, dropping some. V, J and clone size are taken as reported in that table, and D and trimming were inferred from the DNA itself. The table shows 150,000 to 200,000 clones, with roughly 79% occurring only once. The V gene's germline CDR1 is KGHDR and CDR2 SFDVKD. The CDR3 runs to 16 residues. V was cut by 5 bases and J by 1 base, with 16 bases left in between. This TCR was recovered from a woman older than 75 with COVID-19, enrolled during active disease. The J gene is TRBJ1-1, the V gene TRBV24-1; D perhaps matches TRBD1 (6 bases). Sequencing was done on a sample of peripheral blood. For the CDR3, the DNA is TGTGCCACCAGTGCCCACGGCAGGGGTGGGAACACTGAAGCTTTCTTT. Translation: CATSAHGRGGNTEAFF.